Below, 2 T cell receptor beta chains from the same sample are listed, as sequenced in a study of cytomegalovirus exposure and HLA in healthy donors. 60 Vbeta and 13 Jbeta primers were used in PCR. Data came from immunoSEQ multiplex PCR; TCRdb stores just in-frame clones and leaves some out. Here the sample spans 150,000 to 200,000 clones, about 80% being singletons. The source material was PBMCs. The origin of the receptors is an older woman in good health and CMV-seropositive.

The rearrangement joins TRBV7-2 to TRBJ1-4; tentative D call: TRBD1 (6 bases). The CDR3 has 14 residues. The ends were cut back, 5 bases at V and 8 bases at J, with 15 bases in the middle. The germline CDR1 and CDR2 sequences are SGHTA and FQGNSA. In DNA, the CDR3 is TGTGCCAGCAGCCGTCAAGAGAGGGGGGAAAAACTGTTTTTT. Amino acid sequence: CASSRQERGEKLFF.

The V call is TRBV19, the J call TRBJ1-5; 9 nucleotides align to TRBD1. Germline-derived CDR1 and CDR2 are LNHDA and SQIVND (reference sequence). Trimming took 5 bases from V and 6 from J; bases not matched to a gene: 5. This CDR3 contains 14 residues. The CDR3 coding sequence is TGTGCCAGTAGTGCGACAGGGGGGGGTCAGCCCCAGCATTTT. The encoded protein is CASSATGGGQPQHF. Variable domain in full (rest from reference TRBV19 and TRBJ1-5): DGGITQSPKYLFRKEGQNVTLSCEQNLNHDAMYWYRQDPGQGLRLIYYSQIVNDFQKGDIAEGYSVSREKKESFPLTVTSAQKNPTAFYLCASSATGGGQPQHFGDGTRLSIL.